Described below is a single T cell receptor (beta chain) sequence and its context. What it binds is not known. A single base separates this from a much larger clone, so it may be a read error. This sample was included in a study of regulatory T cells in long-lasting Graves disease. General study results and limits: Newly diagnosed disease favored TRBV20-1 and TRBJ2-1 over persistent disease. Compared with new cases, persistent Graves' patients showed reduced TCR diversity.

The time point here: newly diagnosed GD, antithyroid drugs for less than 3 months. RNA from PBMCs was the source of the TCR library. This CDR3 has 13 amino acids. Germline V CDR1 and CDR2: MNHEY, SVGEGT. CDR3-region Arm-PCR and iRepertoire HTBI primers produced the TCR beta libraries. TCRdb redid the calling of the multiplex PCR reads with MiXCR, one entry per CDR3 protein. This table has approximately 360,000 distinct CDR3 sequences, about an eighth appearing once. This sample also appeared in a second study, on T cells in Graves' hyperthyroidism and ophthalmopathy.

The chain couples TRBV6-2 or TRBV6-3 to TRBJ1-2; D perhaps matches TRBD1 (6 bases). The sequence was collected from a woman between 18 and 29 years old with Graves disease. The source material was peripheral blood mononuclear cells (PBMCs), sampled at new diagnosis, from a patient treated with antithyroid drugs. CDR3 amino acids: CASRGGAGYGHTF. The CDR3 DNA sequence: TGTGCCAGCAGAGGGGGGGCTGGTTATGGCCACACCTTC.